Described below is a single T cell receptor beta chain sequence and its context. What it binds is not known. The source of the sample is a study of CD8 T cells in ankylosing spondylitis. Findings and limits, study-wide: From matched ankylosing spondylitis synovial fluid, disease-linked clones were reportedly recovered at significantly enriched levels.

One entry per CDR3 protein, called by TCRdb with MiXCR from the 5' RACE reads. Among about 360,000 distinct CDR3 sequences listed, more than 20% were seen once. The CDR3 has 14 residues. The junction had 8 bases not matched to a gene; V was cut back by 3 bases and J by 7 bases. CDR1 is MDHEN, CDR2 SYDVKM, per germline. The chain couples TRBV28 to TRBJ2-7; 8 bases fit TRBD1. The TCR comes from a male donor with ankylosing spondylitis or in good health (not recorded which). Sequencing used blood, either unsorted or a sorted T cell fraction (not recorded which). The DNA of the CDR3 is TGTGCCAGCAGTTTGTCTCCAGGGGGCGAGGAGCAGTACTTC. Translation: CASSLSPGGEEQYF. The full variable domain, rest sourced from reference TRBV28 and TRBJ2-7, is DVKVTQSSRYLVKRTGEKVFLECVQDMDHENMFWYRQDPGLGLRLIYFSYDVKMKEKGDIPEGYSVSREKKERFSLILESASTNQTSMYLCASSLSPGGEEQYFGPGTRLTVT.